This T cell receptor beta chain was identified during a study of blood T cells in healthy people across ages. The study's findings and limits: Calculation of diversity from one million T cells yielded estimates considered to be underestimates.

It was with a sample-barcoded 5' primer and a J-beta primer mix that a second PCR of roughly 7 to 12 cycles was run. TCRdb fed the 5' RACE reads into MiXCR, producing one record per CDR3 protein. Of 950,000 to 1,200,000 distinct CDR3 sequences in the sample, 35% to 40% are singletons; the top ten hold around 12%. Trimming cost V 8 bases and J 1 base, with 15 bases left between them. CDR3 size: 14 residues. Germline V gene sequence: CDR1 DFQATT, CDR2 SNEGSKA (reference sequence). Concerning this clonotype itself: Its specificity is not known.

This TCR came from a man aged 18 to 30 in good health. This chain connects TRBV20-1 to TRBJ2-1; the D is unclear. Sequencing was performed on blood. In nucleotides, the CDR3 is TGCAGTTTGATACTGGCTCCATCCTACAATGAGCAGTTCTTC. It encodes CSLILAPSYNEQFF.